This is a list of T cell receptor beta chains from one sample in a study of T cell responses to AZD1222 COVID-19 vaccine. Some clones are missing from TCRdb's copy, which holds only in-frame ones; the method was immunoSEQ multiplex PCR. The sample carries some 150,000 clones, approximately 88% recorded once. The input for sequencing was peripheral blood, taken on day 0 of AZD1222 vaccination. The receptors come from an adult in good health. CDR3s include the opening cysteine and the closing phenylalanine or tryptophan. The D gene is left open where the match is weak. Clone size appears in some rows only: once, few, many, or a class for an expanded clone.

j_call: TRBJ1-5; v_call: TRBV3-1/TRBV3-2; clone_size: NA; d_call: NA; cdr3_aa: CASSQDLSPNQPQHF; cdr3_nt: TGTGCCAGCAGCCAAGACCTGTCACCCAATCAGCCCCAGCATTTT
j_call: TRBJ1-5; v_call: TRBV3-1/TRBV3-2; clone_size: NA; d_call: NA; cdr3_aa: CASSQGASNQPQHF; cdr3_nt: TGTGCCAGCAGCCAGGGGGCTAGCAATCAGCCCCAGCATTTT
j_call: TRBJ1-1; v_call: TRBV10-1; clone_size: NA; d_call: TRBD1; cdr3_aa: CASRNRTDRVDWDTEAFF; cdr3_nt: TGCGCCAGCAGGAACCGAACAGACAGGGTTGATTGGGACACTGAAGCTTTCTTT
j_call: TRBJ1-2; v_call: TRBV6-5; clone_size: few; d_call: NA; cdr3_aa: CASRTGTRGYTF; cdr3_nt: TGTGCCAGCAGAACCGGGACACGAGGCTACACCTTC
j_call: TRBJ2-2; v_call: TRBV4-1; clone_size: NA; d_call: NA; cdr3_aa: CASSQGRLGRNTGELFF; cdr3_nt: TGCGCCAGCAGCCAAGGACGCCTGGGCAGAAACACCGGGGAGCTGTTTTTT
j_call: TRBJ2-5; v_call: TRBV28; clone_size: NA; d_call: TRBD2; cdr3_aa: CASSFREGIETQYF; cdr3_nt: TGTGCCAGCAGTTTCAGGGAGGGGATAGAGACCCAGTACTTC
j_call: TRBJ1-5; v_call: TRBV6-2/TRBV6-3; clone_size: once; d_call: TRBD1; cdr3_aa: CASSPTDRAISNQPQHF; cdr3_nt: TGTGCCAGCAGCCCAACGGACAGGGCGATTAGCAATCAGCCCCAGCATTTT
j_call: TRBJ1-3; v_call: TRBV6-5; clone_size: once; d_call: NA; cdr3_aa: CASSYEGSAGNTIYF; cdr3_nt: TGTGCCAGCAGTTACGAGGGGAGCGCTGGAAACACCATATATTTT
j_call: TRBJ1-5; v_call: TRBV28; clone_size: NA; d_call: TRBD1; cdr3_aa: CASSPTRTGESWQPQHF; cdr3_nt: TGTGCCAGCAGCCCTACCAGGACAGGGGAAAGTTGGCAGCCCCAGCATTTT
j_call: TRBJ1-6; v_call: TRBV18; clone_size: once; d_call: NA; cdr3_aa: CASSPSQGGSNSPLHF; cdr3_nt: TGTGCCAGCTCACCAAGTCAGGGAGGTAGTAATTCACCCCTCCACTTT
j_call: TRBJ1-2; v_call: TRBV28; clone_size: once; d_call: TRBD1; cdr3_aa: CASSFYRARGSPPSYGYTF; cdr3_nt: TGTGCCAGCAGTTTTTATAGGGCCAGGGGGTCCCCTCCTAGCTATGGCTACACCTTC
j_call: TRBJ1-5; v_call: TRBV10-3; clone_size: NA; d_call: TRBD1; cdr3_aa: CAIRDPPPGQLYSNQPQHF; cdr3_nt: TGTGCCATCAGAGATCCCCCCCCGGGACAGCTATATAGCAATCAGCCCCAGCATTTT
j_call: TRBJ1-1; v_call: TRBV24-1; clone_size: NA; d_call: NA; cdr3_aa: CATSEPGRTEAFF; cdr3_nt: TGTGCCACCAGTGAACCCGGACGGACTGAAGCTTTCTTT
j_call: TRBJ2-3; v_call: TRBV11-2; clone_size: NA; d_call: TRBD2; cdr3_aa: CASSLSLAGEATDTQYF; cdr3_nt: TGTGCCAGCAGCCTTTCACTAGCGGGGGAAGCCACAGATACGCAGTATTTT
j_call: TRBJ1-1; v_call: TRBV11-2; clone_size: NA; d_call: NA; cdr3_aa: CASCRGRGIYTEAFF; cdr3_nt: TGTGCCAGCTGTAGAGGTAGGGGGATCTACACTGAAGCTTTCTTT
j_call: TRBJ1-1; v_call: TRBV7-2; clone_size: NA; d_call: NA; cdr3_aa: CASSLVSGNTEAFF; cdr3_nt: TGTGCCAGCAGCTTAGTGTCAGGGAACACTGAAGCTTTCTTT
j_call: TRBJ1-2; v_call: TRBV28; clone_size: NA; d_call: NA; cdr3_aa: CASLGERVYGYTF; cdr3_nt: TGTGCCAGTTTAGGGGAGCGGGTCTATGGCTACACCTTC
j_call: TRBJ1-1; v_call: TRBV6-2/TRBV6-3; clone_size: medium-sized; d_call: TRBD1; cdr3_aa: CASSYSNRGTEAFF; cdr3_nt: TGTGCCAGCAGTTACTCGAACAGGGGCACTGAAGCTTTCTTT